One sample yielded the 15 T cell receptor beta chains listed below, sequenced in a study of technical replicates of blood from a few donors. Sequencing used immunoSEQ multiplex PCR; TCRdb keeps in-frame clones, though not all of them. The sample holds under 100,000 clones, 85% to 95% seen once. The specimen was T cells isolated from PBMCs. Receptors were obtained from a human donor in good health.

The CDR3: CASGANSRETQYF. As DNA, the CDR3 is TGTGCCAGCGGGGCAAATTCGCGGGAGACCCAGTACTTC. The J gene is TRBJ2-5, the V gene TRBV9, with D possibly matching TRBD1 (5 bases). The V end lost 7 bases, the J end lost 5 bases, and 15 bases lay between the germline ends. This CDR3 comprises 13 residues. Germline CDR1 reads SGDLS; CDR2 reads YYNGEE.

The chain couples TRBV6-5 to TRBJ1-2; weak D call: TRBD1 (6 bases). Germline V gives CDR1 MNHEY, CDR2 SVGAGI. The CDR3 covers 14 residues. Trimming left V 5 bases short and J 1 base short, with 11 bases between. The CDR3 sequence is CASSPGTSNYGYTF. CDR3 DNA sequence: TGTGCCAGCAGTCCCGGGACAAGTAACTATGGCTACACCTTC.

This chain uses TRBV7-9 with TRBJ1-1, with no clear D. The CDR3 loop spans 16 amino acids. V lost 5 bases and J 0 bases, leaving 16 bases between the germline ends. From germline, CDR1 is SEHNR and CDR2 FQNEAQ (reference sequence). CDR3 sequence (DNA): TGTGCCAGCAGCCCGCGAAAGCACTCAATGAACACTGAAGCTTTCTTT. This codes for CASSPRKHSMNTEAFF.

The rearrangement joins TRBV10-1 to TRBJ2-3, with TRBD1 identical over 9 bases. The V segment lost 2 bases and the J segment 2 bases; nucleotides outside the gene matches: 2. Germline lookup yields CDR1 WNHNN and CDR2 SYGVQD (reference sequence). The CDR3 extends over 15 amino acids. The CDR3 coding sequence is TGCGCCAGCAGTGAGGGGACAGGGCACACAGATACGCAGTATTTT. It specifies CASSEGTGHTDTQYF.

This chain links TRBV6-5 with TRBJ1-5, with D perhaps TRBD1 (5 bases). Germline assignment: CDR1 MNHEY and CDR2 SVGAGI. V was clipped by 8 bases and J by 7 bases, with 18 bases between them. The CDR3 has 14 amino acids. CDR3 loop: CASGRGAGIQPQHF. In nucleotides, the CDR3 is TGTGCCAGCGGTAGGGGTGCGGGGATCCAGCCCCAGCATTTT.

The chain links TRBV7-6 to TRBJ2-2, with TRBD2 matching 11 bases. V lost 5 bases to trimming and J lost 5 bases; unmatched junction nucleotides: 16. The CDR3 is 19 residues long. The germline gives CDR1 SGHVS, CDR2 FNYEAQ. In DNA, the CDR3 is TGTGCCAGCAGCCCCCGTGATAGCGGGAGGGTAGATAGAACCGGGGAGCTGTTTTTT. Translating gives CASSPRDSGRVDRTGELFF.

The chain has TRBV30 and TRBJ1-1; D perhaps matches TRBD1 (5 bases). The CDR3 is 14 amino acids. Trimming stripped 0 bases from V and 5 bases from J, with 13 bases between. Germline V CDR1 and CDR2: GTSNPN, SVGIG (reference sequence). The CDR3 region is CAWSVPGSRTEAFF. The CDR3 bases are TGTGCCTGGAGTGTGCCAGGGTCCCGGACTGAAGCTTTCTTT.

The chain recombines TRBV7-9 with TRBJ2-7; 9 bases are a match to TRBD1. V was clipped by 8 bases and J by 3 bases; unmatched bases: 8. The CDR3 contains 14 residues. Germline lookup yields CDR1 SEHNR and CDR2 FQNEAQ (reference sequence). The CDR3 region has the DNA TGTGCCAGCGGGTATGGGGACAGGGACTACGAGCAGTACTTC. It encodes CASGYGDRDYEQYF.

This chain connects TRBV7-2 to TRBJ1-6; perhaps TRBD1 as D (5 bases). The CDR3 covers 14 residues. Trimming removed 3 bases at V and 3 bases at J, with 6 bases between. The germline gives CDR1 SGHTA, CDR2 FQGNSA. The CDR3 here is CASSFDSYNSPLHF. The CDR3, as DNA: TGTGCCAGCAGCTTCGACAGCTATAATTCACCCCTCCACTTT.

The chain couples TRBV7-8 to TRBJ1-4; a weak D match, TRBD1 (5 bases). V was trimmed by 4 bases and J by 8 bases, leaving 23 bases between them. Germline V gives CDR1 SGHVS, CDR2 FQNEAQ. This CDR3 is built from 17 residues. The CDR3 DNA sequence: TGTGCCAGCAGCTCCACCCACCTTGTTGGCCGGGGGGAAAAACTGTTTTTT. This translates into CASSSTHLVGRGEKLFF.

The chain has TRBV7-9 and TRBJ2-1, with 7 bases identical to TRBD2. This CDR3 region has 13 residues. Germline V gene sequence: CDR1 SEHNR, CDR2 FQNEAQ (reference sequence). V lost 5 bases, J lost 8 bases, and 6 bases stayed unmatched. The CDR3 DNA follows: TGTGCCAGCAGCCCAGGACTAGAGGATGAGCAGTTCTTC. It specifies CASSPGLEDEQFF. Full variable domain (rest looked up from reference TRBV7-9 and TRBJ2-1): DTGVSQNPRHKITKRGQNVTFRCDPISEHNRLYWYRQTLGQGPEFLTYFQNEAQLEKSRLLSDRFSAERPKGSFSTLEIQRTEQGDSAMYLCASSPGLEDEQFFGPGTRLTVL.

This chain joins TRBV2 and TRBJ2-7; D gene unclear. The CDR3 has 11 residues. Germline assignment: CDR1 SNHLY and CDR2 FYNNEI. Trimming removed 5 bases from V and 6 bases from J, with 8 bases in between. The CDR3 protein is CASSYIGEQYF. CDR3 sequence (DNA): TGTGCCAGCAGTTATATCGGCGAGCAGTACTTC. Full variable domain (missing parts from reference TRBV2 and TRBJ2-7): EPEVTQTPSHQVTQMGQEVILRCVPISNHLYFYWYRQILGQKVEFLVSFYNNEISEKSEIFDDQFSVERPDGSNFTLKIRSTKLEDSAMYFCASSYIGEQYFGPGTRLTVT.

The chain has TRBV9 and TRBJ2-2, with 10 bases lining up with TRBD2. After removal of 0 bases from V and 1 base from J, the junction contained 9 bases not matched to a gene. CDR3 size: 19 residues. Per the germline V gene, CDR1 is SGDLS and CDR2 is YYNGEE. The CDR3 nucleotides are TGTGCCAGCAGCGTAGATGGACTAGCGGTACTTCGGAACACCGGGGAGCTGTTTTTT. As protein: CASSVDGLAVLRNTGELFF.

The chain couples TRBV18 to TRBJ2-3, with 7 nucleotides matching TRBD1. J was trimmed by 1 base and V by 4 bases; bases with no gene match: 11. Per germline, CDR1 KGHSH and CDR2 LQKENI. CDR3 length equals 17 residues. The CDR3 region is CASSLNLQGSGTDTQYF. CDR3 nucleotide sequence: TGTGCCAGCTCACTCAATTTACAGGGGAGTGGCACAGATACGCAGTATTTT. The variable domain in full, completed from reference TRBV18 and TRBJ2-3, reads NAGVMQNPRHLVRRRGQEARLRCSPMKGHSHVYWYRQLPEEGLKFMVYLQKENIIDESGMPKERFSAEFPKEGPSILRIQQVVRGDSAAYFCASSLNLQGSGTDTQYFGPGTRLTVL.

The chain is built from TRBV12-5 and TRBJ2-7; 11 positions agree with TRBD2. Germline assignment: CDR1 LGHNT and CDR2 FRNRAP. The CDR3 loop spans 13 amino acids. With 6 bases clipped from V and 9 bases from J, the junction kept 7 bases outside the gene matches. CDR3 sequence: CASGTGTSGPQYF. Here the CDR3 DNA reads TGTGCTAGTGGGACAGGGACTAGCGGTCCGCAGTACTTC. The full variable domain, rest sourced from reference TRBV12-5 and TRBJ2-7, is DARVTQTPRHKVTEMGQEVTMRCQPILGHNTVFWYRQTMMQGLELLAYFRNRAPLDDSGMPKDRFSAEMPDATLATLKIQPSEPRDSAVYFCASGTGTSGPQYFGPGTRLTVT.